Listed below are T cell receptor beta chains from one sample, sequenced in a study of blood T cells in healthy people across ages. TCRdb re-derived calls from the 5' RACE reads in MiXCR, one entry per CDR3 protein. The sample lists about 800,000 distinct CDR3 sequences, around 25% occurring once. These same data were also listed under a study on T cells of mothers and their children.

The sample comprised blood. The source of these receptors is a boy aged 10-17 years in good health. Both conserved end residues are trimmed from each CDR3. Fields, in order: clone size, V gene, J gene, CDR3 protein. Rows give clone size only sometimes, using once, few, many, or a class for an expanded clone.

clone_size: many; v_call: TRBV28; j_call: TRBJ2-5; cdr3_aa: ASRGQGGEQY
clone_size: -; v_call: TRBV2; j_call: TRBJ2-3; cdr3_aa: ASSKRVGDSTDTQY
clone_size: -; v_call: TRBV20-1; j_call: TRBJ2-7; cdr3_aa: SAKDRSSHEQY
clone_size: once; v_call: TRBV7-2; j_call: TRBJ1-1; cdr3_aa: ASSLSRAEAF
clone_size: -; v_call: TRBV6-5; j_call: TRBJ2-7; cdr3_aa: ASAMVPVTYEQY
clone_size: -; v_call: TRBV2; j_call: TRBJ1-2; cdr3_aa: ASSALDGHSGGYT
clone_size: few; v_call: TRBV6-4; j_call: TRBJ2-3; cdr3_aa: ASSESRRDTQY
clone_size: once; v_call: TRBV6-2/TRBV6-3; j_call: TRBJ2-1; cdr3_aa: ASSLDRPPYESSYNEQF
clone_size: -; v_call: TRBV6-5; j_call: TRBJ2-5; cdr3_aa: ASSNEKTQY
clone_size: -; v_call: TRBV12-3/TRBV12-4; j_call: TRBJ2-1; cdr3_aa: AVHVDASYNEQF
clone_size: few; v_call: TRBV5-4; j_call: TRBJ1-1; cdr3_aa: ASSASRGWNTEAF
clone_size: -; v_call: TRBV7-9; j_call: TRBJ2-3; cdr3_aa: ASSLVPSTDTQY
clone_size: few; v_call: TRBV7-3; j_call: TRBJ2-5; cdr3_aa: ASSPLGPQETQY
clone_size: -; v_call: TRBV25-1; j_call: TRBJ2-4; cdr3_aa: ASSESKGSGNIQY
clone_size: -; v_call: TRBV29-1; j_call: TRBJ2-3; cdr3_aa: SVEERRGADTQY
clone_size: few; v_call: TRBV7-3; j_call: TRBJ2-7; cdr3_aa: ASSRTSGSSEQY
clone_size: few; v_call: TRBV4-3; j_call: TRBJ1-1; cdr3_aa: ASSQRISNTEAF
clone_size: -; v_call: TRBV20-1; j_call: TRBJ2-5; cdr3_aa: SARGGGEVTQETQY
clone_size: -; v_call: TRBV2; j_call: TRBJ2-7; cdr3_aa: ASSGTSGNNEQY
clone_size: -; v_call: TRBV24-1; j_call: TRBJ2-4; cdr3_aa: ATSEPGQGPDIQY